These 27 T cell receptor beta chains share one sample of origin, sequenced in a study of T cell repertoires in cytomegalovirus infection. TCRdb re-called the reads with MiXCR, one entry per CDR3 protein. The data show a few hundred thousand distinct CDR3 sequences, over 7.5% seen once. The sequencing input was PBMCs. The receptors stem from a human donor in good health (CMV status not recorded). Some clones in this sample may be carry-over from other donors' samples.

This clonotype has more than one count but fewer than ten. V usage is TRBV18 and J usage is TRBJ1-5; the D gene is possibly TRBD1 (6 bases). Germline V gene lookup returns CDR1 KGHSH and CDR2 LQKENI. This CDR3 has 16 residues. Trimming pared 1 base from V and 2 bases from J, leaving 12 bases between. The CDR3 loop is CASSPQQGGRNQPQHF. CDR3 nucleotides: TGTGCCAGCTCACCACAACAGGGTGGTCGCAATCAGCCCCAGCATTTT.

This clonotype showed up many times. CDR3 nucleotide sequence: TGTGCCAGCAGCTTAGAGGGGTCCCCTGGGGAGACCCAGTACTTC. Protein product: CASSLEGSPGETQYF. The chain uses TRBV7-9 and TRBJ2-5, with D perhaps matching TRBD1 (5 bases). The CDR3 has 15 residues. Germline V gene lookup returns CDR1 SEHNR and CDR2 FQNEAQ (reference sequence). V was clipped by 1 base and J by 5 bases, with 14 bases between them.

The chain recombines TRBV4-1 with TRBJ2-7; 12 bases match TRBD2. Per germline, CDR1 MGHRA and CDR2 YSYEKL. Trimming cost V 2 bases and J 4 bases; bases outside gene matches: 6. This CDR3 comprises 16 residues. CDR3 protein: CASSQPTSGGTYEQYF. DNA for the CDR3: TGCGCCAGCAGCCAACCGACTAGCGGGGGCACTTACGAGCAGTACTTC.

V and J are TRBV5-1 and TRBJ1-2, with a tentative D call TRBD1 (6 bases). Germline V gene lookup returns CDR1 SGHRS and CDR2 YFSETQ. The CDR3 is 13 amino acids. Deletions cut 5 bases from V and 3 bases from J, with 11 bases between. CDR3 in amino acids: CASSSRGDYGYTF. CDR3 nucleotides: TGCGCCAGCAGTTCCAGGGGAGACTATGGCTACACCTTC.

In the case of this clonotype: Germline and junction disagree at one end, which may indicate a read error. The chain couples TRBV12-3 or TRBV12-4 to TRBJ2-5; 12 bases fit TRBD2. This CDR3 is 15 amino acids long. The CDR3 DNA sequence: TGTGCCAGCGGACGGACTAGCGGGGCCCAAGAAACCCAGTACTTC. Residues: CASGRTSGAQETQYF.

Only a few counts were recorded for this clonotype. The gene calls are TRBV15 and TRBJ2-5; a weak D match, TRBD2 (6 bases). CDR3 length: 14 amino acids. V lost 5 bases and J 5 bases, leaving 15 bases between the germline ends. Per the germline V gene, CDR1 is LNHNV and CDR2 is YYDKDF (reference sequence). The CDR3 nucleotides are TGTGCCACCAGCTTAGGATCTAGCGCTGAGACCCAGTACTTC. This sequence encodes CATSLGSSAETQYF.

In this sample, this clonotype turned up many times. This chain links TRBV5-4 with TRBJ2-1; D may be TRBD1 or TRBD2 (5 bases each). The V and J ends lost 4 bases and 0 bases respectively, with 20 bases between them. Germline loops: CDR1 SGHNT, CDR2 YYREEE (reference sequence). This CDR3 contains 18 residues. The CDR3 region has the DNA TGTGCCAGCAGCCGACAGAGGGGCGCTCTTAGCTCCTACAATGAGCAGTTCTTC. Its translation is CASSRQRGALSSYNEQFF.

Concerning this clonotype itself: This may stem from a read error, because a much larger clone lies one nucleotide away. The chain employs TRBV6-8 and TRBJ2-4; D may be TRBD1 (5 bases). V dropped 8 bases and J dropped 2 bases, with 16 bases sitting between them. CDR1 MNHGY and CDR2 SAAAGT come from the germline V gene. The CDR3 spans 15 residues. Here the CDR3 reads CASLRSGLTKNIQYF. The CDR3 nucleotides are TGTGCCAGCCTTCGGTCAGGGTTAACCAAAAACATTCAGTACTTC.

The chain's CDR3 is CASSQTSNQPQHF. The CDR3 coding sequence is TGTGCCAGCAGTCAGACTAGCAATCAGCCCCAGCATTTT. The chain uses TRBV12-3 or TRBV12-4 and TRBJ1-5; D call uncertain. CDR3 size: 13 residues. With 5 bases removed from V and 0 bases from J, the gap between germline ends came to 5 bases.

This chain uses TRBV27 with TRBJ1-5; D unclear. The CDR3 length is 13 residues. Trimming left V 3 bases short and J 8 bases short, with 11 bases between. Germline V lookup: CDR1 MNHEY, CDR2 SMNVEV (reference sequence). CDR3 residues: CASSLTGPKPQHF. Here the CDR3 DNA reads TGTGCCAGCAGTTTGACCGGACCGAAGCCCCAGCATTTT.

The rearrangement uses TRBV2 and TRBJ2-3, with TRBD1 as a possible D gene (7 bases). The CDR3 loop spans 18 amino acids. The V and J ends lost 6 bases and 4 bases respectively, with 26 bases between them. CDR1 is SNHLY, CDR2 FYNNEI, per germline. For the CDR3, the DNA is TGTGCCAGCAGACCCAGGCTCTGGAGGGCCAGGGGGGCAGATACGCAGTATTTT. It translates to CASRPRLWRARGADTQYF.

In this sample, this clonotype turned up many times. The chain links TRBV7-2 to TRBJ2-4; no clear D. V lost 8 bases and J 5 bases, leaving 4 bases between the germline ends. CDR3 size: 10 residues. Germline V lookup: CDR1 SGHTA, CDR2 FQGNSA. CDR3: CASGQNIQYF. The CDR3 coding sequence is TGTGCCAGCGGCCAAAACATTCAGTACTTC.

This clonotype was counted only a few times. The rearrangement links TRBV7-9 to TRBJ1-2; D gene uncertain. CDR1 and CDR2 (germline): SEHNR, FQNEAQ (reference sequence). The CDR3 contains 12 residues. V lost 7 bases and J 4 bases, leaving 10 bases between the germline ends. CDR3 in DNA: TGTGCCAGCACCTTGGACGGCTATGGCTACACCTTC. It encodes CASTLDGYGYTF.

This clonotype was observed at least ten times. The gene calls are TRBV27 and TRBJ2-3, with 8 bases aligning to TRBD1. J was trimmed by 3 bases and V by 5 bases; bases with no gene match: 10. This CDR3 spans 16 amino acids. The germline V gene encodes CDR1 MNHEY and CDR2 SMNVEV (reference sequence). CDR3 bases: TGTGCCAGCAGTCCTTCATGGGACAGGCTAACAGATACGCAGTATTTT. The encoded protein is CASSPSWDRLTDTQYF.

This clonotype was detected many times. For the CDR3, the DNA is TGTGCCAGCAGCCGGGGGGATACGCAGTATTTT. Its protein is CASSRGDTQYF. The chain uses TRBV12-3 or TRBV12-4 and TRBJ2-3, with D tentatively TRBD2 (6 bases). This CDR3 has 11 amino acids. Deletions cut 6 bases from V and 6 bases from J, with 7 bases between.

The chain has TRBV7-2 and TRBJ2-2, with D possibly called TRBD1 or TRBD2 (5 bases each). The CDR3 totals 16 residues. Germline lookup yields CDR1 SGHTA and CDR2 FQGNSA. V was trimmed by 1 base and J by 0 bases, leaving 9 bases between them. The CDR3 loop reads CASSLGGSPNTGELFF. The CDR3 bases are TGTGCCAGCAGCTTAGGGGGGTCCCCGAACACCGGGGAGCTGTTTTTT.

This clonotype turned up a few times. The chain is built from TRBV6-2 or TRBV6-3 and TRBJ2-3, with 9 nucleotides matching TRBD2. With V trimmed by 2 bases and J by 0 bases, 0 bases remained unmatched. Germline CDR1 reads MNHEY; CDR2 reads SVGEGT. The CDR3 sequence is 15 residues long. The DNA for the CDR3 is TGTGCCAGCAGTTACGGACTAGCGAGCACAGATACGCAGTATTTT. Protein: CASSYGLASTDTQYF.

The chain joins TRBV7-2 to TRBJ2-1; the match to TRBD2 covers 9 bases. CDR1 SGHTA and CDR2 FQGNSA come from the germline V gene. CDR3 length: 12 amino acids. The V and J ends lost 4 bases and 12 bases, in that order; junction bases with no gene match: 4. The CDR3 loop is CASSSAGGPQFF. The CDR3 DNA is TGTGCCAGCAGCTCGGCGGGAGGGCCGCAGTTCTTC.

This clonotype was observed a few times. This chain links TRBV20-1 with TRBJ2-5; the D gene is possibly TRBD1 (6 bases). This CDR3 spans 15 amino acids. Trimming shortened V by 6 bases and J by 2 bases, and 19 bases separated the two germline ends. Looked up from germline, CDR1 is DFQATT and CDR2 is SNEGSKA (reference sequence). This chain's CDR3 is CSASGQKFYQETQYF. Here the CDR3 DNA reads TGCAGTGCATCCGGACAGAAATTTTATCAAGAGACCCAGTACTTC.

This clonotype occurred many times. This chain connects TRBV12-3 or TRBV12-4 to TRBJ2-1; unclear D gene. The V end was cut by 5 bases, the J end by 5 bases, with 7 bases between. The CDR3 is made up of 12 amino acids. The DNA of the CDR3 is TGTGCCAGCAGTCCCAGACACAATGAGCAGTTCTTC. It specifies CASSPRHNEQFF.

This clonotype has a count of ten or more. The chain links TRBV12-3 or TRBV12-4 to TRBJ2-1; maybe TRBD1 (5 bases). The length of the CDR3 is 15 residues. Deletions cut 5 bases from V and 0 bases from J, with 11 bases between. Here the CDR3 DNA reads TGTGCCAGCAGTGTACAGGACCTCTCCTACAATGAGCAGTTCTTC. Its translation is CASSVQDLSYNEQFF.

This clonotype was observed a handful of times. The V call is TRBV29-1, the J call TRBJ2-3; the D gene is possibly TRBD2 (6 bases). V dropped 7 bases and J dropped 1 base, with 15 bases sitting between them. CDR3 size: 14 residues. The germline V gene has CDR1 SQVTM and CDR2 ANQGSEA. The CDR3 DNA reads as TGCAGCGCCGAAAGTTGGGAGGGCACAGATACGCAGTATTTT. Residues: CSAESWEGTDTQYF.

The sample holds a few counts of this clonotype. The CDR3 reads CASSPGTSGVTDTQYF. The CDR3 DNA is TGTGCCAGCAGCCCCGGGACTAGCGGGGTCACAGATACGCAGTATTTT. The genes are TRBV7-8 and TRBJ2-3, with 13 positions matching TRBD2. CDR1 and CDR2 (germline): SGHVS, FQNEAQ. The trim removed 5 bases at V and 2 bases at J, leaving 4 bases unmatched. CDR3 length: 16 amino acids.

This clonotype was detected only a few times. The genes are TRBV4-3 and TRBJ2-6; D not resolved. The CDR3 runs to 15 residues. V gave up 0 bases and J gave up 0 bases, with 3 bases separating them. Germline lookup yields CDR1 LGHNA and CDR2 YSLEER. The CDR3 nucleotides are TGCGCCAGCAGCCAAGACCCCTCTGGGGCCAACGTCCTGACTTTC. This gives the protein CASSQDPSGANVLTF.

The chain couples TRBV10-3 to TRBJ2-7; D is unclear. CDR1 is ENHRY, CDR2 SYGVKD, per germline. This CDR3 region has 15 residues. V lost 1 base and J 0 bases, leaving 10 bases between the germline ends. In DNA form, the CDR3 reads TGTGCCATCAGTGAGTTTGGGTCCAGCTCCTACGAGCAGTACTTC. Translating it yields CAISEFGSSSYEQYF.

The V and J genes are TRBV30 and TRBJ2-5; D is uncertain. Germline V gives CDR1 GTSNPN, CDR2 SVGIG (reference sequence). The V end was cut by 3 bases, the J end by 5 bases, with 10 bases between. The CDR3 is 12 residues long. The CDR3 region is CAWSPSRETQYF. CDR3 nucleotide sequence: TGTGCCTGGAGCCCAAGCCGGGAGACCCAGTACTTC.

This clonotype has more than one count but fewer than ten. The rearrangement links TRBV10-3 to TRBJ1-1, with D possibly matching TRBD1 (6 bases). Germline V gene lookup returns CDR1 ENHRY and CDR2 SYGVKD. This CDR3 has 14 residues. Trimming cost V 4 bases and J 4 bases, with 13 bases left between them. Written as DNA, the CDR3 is TGTGCCATCAGTGGGACCGGGGGGCCCACTGAAGCTTTCTTT. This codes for CAISGTGGPTEAFF.